This T cell receptor beta chain was documented in a study of blood T cell repertoires in COVID-19. Clones were read by immunoSEQ multiplex PCR, and TCRdb kept only the in-frame ones, dropping some. The repertoire has about 300,000 clones, roughly 90% of them found once; the top ten carry around 4.8%. The CDR3 consists of 13 residues. Per germline, CDR1 SGHTA and CDR2 FQGTGA. Unmatched junction bases numbered 2, after V lost 3 bases and J lost 7 bases. This TCR was sampled from a man in his 60s who had recovered from COVID-19. The sample taken for sequencing was PBMCs or T cells enriched from blood (not recorded which). This rearrangement joins TRBV7-3 to TRBJ1-4, with 7 positions matching TRBD1. The CDR3 bases are TGTGCCAGCAGCTTCCAGGGGGGTGAAAAACTGTTTTTT. Amino acid sequence: CASSFQGGEKLFF.